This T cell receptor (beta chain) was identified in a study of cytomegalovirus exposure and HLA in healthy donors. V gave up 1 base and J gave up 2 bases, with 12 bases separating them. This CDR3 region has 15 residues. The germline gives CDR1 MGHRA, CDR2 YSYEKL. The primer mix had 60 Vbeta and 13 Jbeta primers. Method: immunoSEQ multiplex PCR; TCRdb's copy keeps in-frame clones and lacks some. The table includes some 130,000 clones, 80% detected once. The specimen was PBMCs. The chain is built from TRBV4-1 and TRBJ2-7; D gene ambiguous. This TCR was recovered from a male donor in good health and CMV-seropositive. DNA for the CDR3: TGCGCCAGCAGCCAAGGTGTGGGCACCCCCTACGAGCAGTACTTC. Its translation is CASSQGVGTPYEQYF.